Listed below are T cell receptor beta chains from one sample, sequenced in a study of blood T cell repertoires in COVID-19. Assay used: immunoSEQ multiplex PCR; TCRdb lists only in-frame clones, some missing. Altogether about 120,000 clones are present, approximately 80% being singletons, with the ten largest covering 1.9%. The sequenced sample consisted of peripheral blood. These receptors all stem from a man between 65 and 85 years old with acute or convalescent COVID-19. Both conserved end residues are part of each CDR3. The D gene is left open where the match is weak. Rows give clone size only sometimes, using once, few, many, or a class for an expanded clone.

- | TRBJ1-3 | TRBV6-6 | - | TGTGCCAGCAGTCGAAAAGGGACATACTCTGGAAACACCATATATTTT | CASSRKGTYSGNTIYF
once | TRBJ1-1 | TRBV6-2/TRBV6-3 | - | TGTGCCAGCAGTTACGGGAGGGAAGAAGCTTTCTTT | CASSYGREEAFF
- | TRBJ2-7 | TRBV4-1 | - | TGCGCCAGCAGCCTTCGACATTTCCCCGCCTACGAGCAGTACTTC | CASSLRHFPAYEQYF
few | TRBJ1-1 | TRBV29-1 | TRBD1 | TGCAGCGTTGACGCCGGAAGGGGGCGGACTGAAGCTTTCTTT | CSVDAGRGRTEAFF
- | TRBJ2-3 | TRBV12-3/TRBV12-4 | TRBD1 | TGTGCCAGCCGCGACAGGGGTCCGCAGTATTTT | CASRDRGPQYF
- | TRBJ2-2 | TRBV7-9 | - | TGTGCCAGCAGCTCCGTGGAGGTTACCGGGGAGCTGTTTTTT | CASSSVEVTGELFF
- | TRBJ1-1 | TRBV2 | - | TGTGCCAGCAGTGAATTGGGGCTGACCGGGAGCACTGAAGCTTTCTTT | CASSELGLTGSTEAFF
few | TRBJ1-4 | TRBV11-2 | - | TGTGCCAGCAGCTTATATGCGACTAATGAAAAACTGTTTTTT | CASSLYATNEKLFF
- | TRBJ2-7 | TRBV5-6 | - | TGTGCCAGCAGCTTGGGGGGGCCGCTCAGCACCTACGAGCAGTACTTC | CASSLGGPLSTYEQYF
- | TRBJ2-7 | TRBV3-1/TRBV3-2 | - | TGTGCCAGCAGCCCCCCGGGACACTATGCCTACGAGCAGTACTTC | CASSPPGHYAYEQYF
- | TRBJ2-7 | TRBV2 | TRBD1 | TGTGCCAGCAACAGGGGAGAGTACGAGCAGTACTTC | CASNRGEYEQYF
- | TRBJ1-2 | TRBV29-1 | - | TGCAGCGTTGTGGGAGGGGGGATATCCTATGGCTACACCTTC | CSVVGGGISYGYTF
- | TRBJ1-4 | TRBV19 | TRBD1 | TGTGCCAGTACCCTAAGACAGGGGAATGAAAAACTGTTTTTT | CASTLRQGNEKLFF
- | TRBJ1-2 | TRBV29-1 | - | TGCAGCGGGACGGGTCCCTCCTACGGAGGCGGCTACACCTTC | CSGTGPSYGGGYTF
- | TRBJ1-2 | TRBV25-1 | TRBD1 | TGTGCCAGCAGTGAATTGGGGCAGGGGGCGGATGGCTACACCTTC | CASSELGQGADGYTF
- | TRBJ2-2 | TRBV3-1/TRBV3-2 | - | TGTGCCAGCAGCGAGGTCACCGGGGAGCTGTTTTTT | CASSEVTGELFF
- | TRBJ1-4 | TRBV15 | - | TGTGCCACCAGCCCTTGGAAAGGGGCTAATGAAAAACTGTTTTTT | CATSPWKGANEKLFF
- | TRBJ2-7 | TRBV7-9 | - | TGTGCCAGCAGCCCCGGGGGAGGTGGGGCCTACGAGCAGTACTTC | CASSPGGGGAYEQYF
few | TRBJ1-2 | TRBV5-5 | TRBD1 | TGTGCCAGCAGCTCCGTACAGGGGGCAGTTAACTATGGCTACACCTTC | CASSSVQGAVNYGYTF
- | TRBJ1-2 | TRBV5-6 | - | TGTGCCAGCAGCTCCGGGGGGATGGGCACCTTC | CASSSGGMGTF
- | TRBJ1-2 | TRBV5-1 | TRBD1 | TGCGCCAGCAGCGCTGGGACAGGGGGAAACTATGGCTACACCTTC | CASSAGTGGNYGYTF
- | TRBJ1-2 | TRBV6-6 | TRBD1 | TGTGCCAGCAGTCCCGGACAGGGAGCTAACTATGGCTACACCTTC | CASSPGQGANYGYTF
- | TRBJ1-4 | TRBV3-1/TRBV3-2 | - | TGTGCCAGCAGCCAAGAGGTCAGGGCGCGCGAAAAACTGTTTTTT | CASSQEVRAREKLFF
once | TRBJ1-4 | TRBV18 | TRBD1 | TGTGCCAGCTCACAGGACAGGACAACTAATGAAAAACTGTTTTTT | CASSQDRTTNEKLFF
- | TRBJ1-4 | TRBV4-2 | - | TGTGCCAGCAGCCAAGATGTGGTCCGCGGTTGGGGGCGCAGTGAAAAACTGTTTTTT | CASSQDVVRGWGRSEKLFF
- | TRBJ1-2 | TRBV6-6 | - | TGTGCCAGCAGCTACAAGTCAGCCGAGGACTATGGCTACACCTTC | CASSYKSAEDYGYTF
few | TRBJ2-2 | TRBV14 | TRBD2 | TGTGCCAGCAGCCAAGATTTGACTAGCGGGGTGCGGGAGCTGTTTTTT | CASSQDLTSGVRELFF
- | TRBJ2-2 | TRBV6-1 | - | TGTGCCAGCAGTGAATTTACAGGGCCCGGGGAGCTGTTTTTT | CASSEFTGPGELFF
- | TRBJ2-7 | TRBV27 | - | TGTGCCAGCATCCCCCCGCCCGACAGGAGCTCCTACGAGCAGTACTTC | CASIPPPDRSSYEQYF
- | TRBJ1-6 | TRBV28 | TRBD1 | TGTGCCAGCAGTTTGACAGGGGGGAATTCACCCCTCCACTTT | CASSLTGGNSPLHF
- | TRBJ1-1 | TRBV10-2 | TRBD1 | TGCGCCAGCAGTCCCAGGACAGGTCGGCTGGGTACTGAAGCTTTCTTT | CASSPRTGRLGTEAFF
- | TRBJ1-2 | TRBV29-1 | - | TGCAGCGTTGAGAGGGACACAAACTATGGCTACACCTTC | CSVERDTNYGYTF
- | TRBJ2-7 | TRBV11-2 | - | TGTGCCAGCAGCTTAGAACCCAGGGCTTACGAGCAGTACTTC | CASSLEPRAYEQYF
- | TRBJ1-5 | TRBV30 | - | TGTGCCTGGAGTCCCAGGGGCAATCAGCCCCAGCATTTT | CAWSPRGNQPQHF
- | TRBJ1-5 | TRBV5-8 | - | TGTGCCAGCAGCACCAGGGGTAGAGGCAATCAGCCCCAGCATTTT | CASSTRGRGNQPQHF
- | TRBJ1-5 | TRBV19 | - | TGTGCCAGTAGCAGTACAGGGAGCAATCAGCCCCAGCATTTT | CASSSTGSNQPQHF
- | TRBJ1-1 | TRBV5-1 | - | TGCGCCAGCAGCTTGGAATGGAGATCTGAAGCTTTCTTT | CASSLEWRSEAFF
- | TRBJ1-2 | TRBV5-1 | TRBD1 | TGCGCCAGCAGCTTGCGGACAGGGGGCAACTATGGCTACACCTTC | CASSLRTGGNYGYTF
- | TRBJ2-1 | TRBV4-2 | - | TGTGCCAGCAGCCAGCAAACTAGCTATGAGCAGTTCTTC | CASSQQTSYEQFF
- | TRBJ1-4 | TRBV6-1 | - | TGTGCCAGCAGTGAATCCGTGCAGACTAAACTGTTTTTT | CASSESVQTKLFF
once | TRBJ2-7 | TRBV21-1 | - | TGTGCCAGCAGCAAAGTCTGGGTGAGGGTCTACGAGCAGTACTTC | CASSKVWVRVYEQYF
few | TRBJ1-5 | TRBV29-1 | - | TGCAGCGTTGGGGCAGGTAGCAATCAGCCCCAGCATTTT | CSVGAGSNQPQHF
- | TRBJ1-4 | TRBV5-1 | - | TGCGCCAGCAGCTTGGGTCGAGCTAATGAAAAACTGTTTTTT | CASSLGRANEKLFF
- | TRBJ2-7 | TRBV2 | TRBD2 | TGTGCCAGCAGTGTTGGCCTAGCGGGCCCCTACGAGCAGTACTTC | CASSVGLAGPYEQYF
- | TRBJ1-2 | TRBV19 | - | TGTGCCAGTAGTACACCAGGGAAGGTCTATGGCTACACCTTC | CASSTPGKVYGYTF
- | TRBJ2-7 | TRBV6-1 | - | TGTGCCAGCAGTGAAAATCAGGGCCCGAGAATGGAGCAGTACTTC | CASSENQGPRMEQYF
- | TRBJ2-1 | TRBV6-1 | TRBD1 | TGTGCCAGCAGTGACTGGGACGGACAGGCCTACGGCGGTGAGCAGTTCTTC | CASSDWDGQAYGGEQFF
- | TRBJ2-7 | TRBV2 | TRBD1 | TGTGCCAGCAGTGAAAGGACAGGGCATACCTACGAGCAGTACTTC | CASSERTGHTYEQYF
- | TRBJ1-2 | TRBV27 | TRBD1 | TGTGCCAGCAGTTTATCGCGGACAGGGACCTCCTATGGCTACACCTTC | CASSLSRTGTSYGYTF
- | TRBJ2-7 | TRBV27 | TRBD1 | TGTGCCAGCAGCCTGGGACAGCTTCCGGCCTACGAGCAGTACTTC | CASSLGQLPAYEQYF
- | TRBJ1-4 | TRBV30 | - | TGTGCCTGGAGGACAGAGCGAATGGGAAAACTGTTTTTT | CAWRTERMGKLFF
- | TRBJ1-4 | TRBV7-9 | TRBD1 | TGTGCCAGCAGCTTACGCCCCGGACAGGGATACGAAAAACTGTTTTTT | CASSLRPGQGYEKLFF
- | TRBJ2-5 | TRBV5-1 | TRBD2 | TGCGCCAGCAGCCCCTGGACTAGCGGGGGGGGCAATCAAGAGACCCAGTACTTC | CASSPWTSGGGNQETQYF
- | TRBJ2-4 | TRBV6-5 | - | TGTGCCAGCACCTTGGGCGGGATGGGTGGAAACATTCAGTACTTC | CASTLGGMGGNIQYF
- | TRBJ1-6 | TRBV28 | - | TGTGCCAGCAGGCAGTTTAGGGGAAATTCACCCCTCCACTTT | CASRQFRGNSPLHF
- | TRBJ2-7 | TRBV3-1/TRBV3-2 | - | TGTGCCAGCAGCCAAGGTTTGTGGGGGCAATACGAGCAGTACTTC | CASSQGLWGQYEQYF